Below, 18 T cell receptor beta chains from the same sample are listed, as sequenced in a study of a mutant IDH1 vaccine in newly diagnosed glioma. Their antigens are not known. TCRdb's table, derived via immunoSEQ multiplex PCR, lists solely in-frame clones and lacks some. The sample holds about 46,000 clones; 70% to 85% are singletons and the top ten take 3.5% to 5.5%. Stated time point: week 47, end of study. Doses comprised 300 ug of mutant IDH1 20-mer peptide each, plus topical imiquimod. The sample was PBMCs, taken from a glioma patient whose treatment included an IDH1 peptide vaccine. The source of these receptors is a woman aged 25 to 39 with glioma. Some clones in this sample may be carry-over from other donors' samples.

This clone was detected only once. The chain has TRBV6-1 and TRBJ2-7; TRBD2 matches at 12 bases. The CDR3 runs 15 residues. Germline V gene sequence: CDR1 MNHNS, CDR2 SASEGT. Trimming cost V 6 bases and J 2 bases; bases outside gene matches: 5. The DNA of the CDR3 is TGTGCCAGCAGGAAAGGGACTAGCGGGCCCTACGAGCAGTACTTC. Its protein product is CASRKGTSGPYEQYF.

The chain couples TRBV29-1 to TRBJ1-3, with D possibly being TRBD1 (6 bases). Germline V gives CDR1 SQVTM, CDR2 ANQGSEA. The V gene lost 6 bases and the J gene lost 1 base, with 19 bases spanning the gap. This CDR3 region has 16 residues. The CDR3 protein is CSVNLGGASSGNTIYF. In DNA, the CDR3 is TGCAGCGTCAACCTCGGGGGGGCATCGTCTGGAAACACCATATATTTT.

V is TRBV6-5 and J is TRBJ2-1, with D perhaps matching TRBD2 (6 bases). CDR3 length: 16 amino acids. V was cut by 2 bases and J by 1 base, with 12 bases left in between. CDR1 and CDR2 from the germline V gene are MNHEY and SVGAGI. Here the CDR3 reads CASSYSGRGSYNEQFF. As DNA, the CDR3 is TGTGCCAGCAGTTACAGTGGGCGGGGTTCCTACAATGAGCAGTTCTTC.

The V gene is TRBV6-1, the J gene TRBJ2-1; tentatively, D is TRBD1 or TRBD2 (5 bases each). V shed 6 bases and J shed 1 base, with 13 bases lying between them. The CDR3 has 15 amino acids. Germline V lookup: CDR1 MNHNS, CDR2 SASEGT. This CDR3 is CASSSSGSSYNEQFF. In DNA form, the CDR3 reads TGTGCCAGCAGCAGTTCAGGGAGTTCCTACAATGAGCAGTTCTTC.

The CDR3 sequence is CASSAGGAGDPYEQYF. The CDR3 nucleotides read TGTGCCAGCAGTGCGGGCGGGGCGGGAGACCCCTACGAGCAGTACTTC. The V call is TRBV7-9, the J call TRBJ2-7; TRBD2 aligns across 7 bases. Trimming removed 6 bases from V and 2 bases from J; junction bases left unmatched: 13. The CDR3 is 16 amino acids. Germline CDR1 is SEHNR and CDR2 is FQNEAQ (reference sequence).

V usage is TRBV6-5 and J usage is TRBJ1-4; D call uncertain. The CDR3 has 13 amino acids. V gave up 0 bases and J gave up 12 bases, with 11 bases separating them. Looked up from germline, CDR1 is MNHEY and CDR2 is SVGAGI. For the CDR3, the DNA is TGTGCCAGCAGTTACTCGATCCAGGAGGAACTGTTTTTT. Protein product: CASSYSIQEELFF.

The rearrangement links TRBV10-2 to TRBJ2-2, with D tentatively TRBD2 (6 bases). This CDR3 region has 15 residues. Germline CDR1 WSHSY, CDR2 SAAADI. V lost 8 bases to trimming and J lost 5 bases, with 18 bases between them. The CDR3 here is CASGAQTGATGELFF. The CDR3 DNA is TGCGCCAGCGGGGCCCAAACGGGAGCAACCGGGGAGCTGTTTTTT.

This clone was seen a few times. This chain joins TRBV9 and TRBJ1-1; D might be TRBD1 (6 bases). V gave up 6 bases and J gave up 2 bases, with 14 bases separating them. Germline-derived CDR1 and CDR2 are SGDLS and YYNGEE. CDR3 length equals 14 residues. The CDR3 region has the DNA TGTGCCAGCAACCAGGGGTTACAAAACACTGAAGCTTTCTTT. Protein sequence: CASNQGLQNTEAFF.

There are a few counts of this clone. CDR3 in DNA: TGCAGCGTGAGGGGGGGACCGTTCTCTGGAAACACCATATATTTT. Amino acids: CSVRGGPFSGNTIYF. The V call is TRBV29-1, the J call TRBJ1-3; D might be TRBD1 (6 bases). V shed 6 bases and J shed 0 bases, with 15 bases lying between them. CDR1 and CDR2 (germline): SQVTM, ANQGSEA. The CDR3 consists of 15 residues.

V gene TRBV4-1 combines with J gene TRBJ1-5; D may be TRBD1 (5 bases). Deletions cut 0 bases from V and 4 bases from J, with 7 bases between. This CDR3 has 14 amino acids. Germline CDR1 reads MGHRA; CDR2 reads YSYEKL. For the CDR3, the DNA is TGCGCCAGCAGCCAAGAGGGGGGAAATCAGCCCCAGCATTTT. It specifies CASSQEGGNQPQHF.

The chain has TRBV6-6 and TRBJ2-5; D not certain. The length of the CDR3 is 13 residues. The V end was cut by 6 bases, the J end by 5 bases, with 13 bases between. Looked up from germline, CDR1 is MNHNY and CDR2 is SVGAGI (reference sequence). CDR3 coding DNA: TGTGCCAGCAGCTTATTGCGTGACGAGACCCAGTACTTC. It encodes CASSLLRDETQYF.

The chain is built from TRBV6-1 and TRBJ2-7; D is undetermined. This CDR3 spans 10 amino acids. CDR1 and CDR2 (germline): MNHNS, SASEGT. Trimming removed 8 bases at V and 2 bases at J, with 4 bases between. The CDR3: CASGTYEQYF. The CDR3 DNA reads TGTGCCAGCGGGACCTACGAGCAGTACTTC.

This clone was observed a few times. The V call is TRBV19, the J call TRBJ1-1; TRBD1 matches at 9 bases. This CDR3 region has 15 residues. Trimming at V came to 5 bases and at J to 11 bases, leaving 15 bases not matched to a gene. Germline CDR1 LNHDA, CDR2 SQIVND (reference sequence). CDR3 sequence reads: CASSSQTGGVGWAFF. CDR3 nucleotides: TGTGCCAGTAGTTCTCAAACAGGGGGCGTAGGATGGGCTTTCTTT. Full variable domain (missing parts from reference TRBV19 and TRBJ1-1): DGGITQSPKYLFRKEGQNVTLSCEQNLNHDAMYWYRQDPGQGLRLIYYSQIVNDFQKGDIAEGYSVSREKKESFPLTVTSAQKNPTAFYLCASSSQTGGVGWAFFGQGTRLTVV.

The J gene is TRBJ2-2, the V gene TRBV30; D might be TRBD2 (5 bases). The CDR3 has 17 residues. V was trimmed by 3 bases and J by 2 bases, leaving 19 bases between them. CDR1 and CDR2 from the germline V gene are GTSNPN and SVGIG (reference sequence). The CDR3 loop reads CAWRPGSLFYNTGELFF. As DNA, the CDR3 is TGTGCCTGGAGACCGGGGTCCCTCTTTTATAACACCGGGGAGCTGTTTTTT.

CDR3 DNA: TGTGCCAGCAGCTTTTGGGAATGGCCCGAGCAGTACTTC. It translates to CASSFWEWPEQYF. The chain joins TRBV5-6 to TRBJ2-7; D is undetermined. The germline CDR1 and CDR2 sequences are SGHDT and YYEEEE. The V gene lost 2 bases and the J gene lost 6 bases, with 12 bases spanning the gap. This CDR3 has 13 residues.

V usage is TRBV29-1 and J usage is TRBJ1-2; no clear D gene. The CDR3 totals 14 residues. V was pared by 6 bases and J by 0 bases, with 14 bases between. Looked up from germline, CDR1 is SQVTM and CDR2 is ANQGSEA. In DNA form, the CDR3 reads TGCAGCGTGGGCCCTACAGTAGCTAACTATGGCTACACCTTC. It codes for CSVGPTVANYGYTF.

The V gene is TRBV15, the J gene TRBJ2-1, with 8 bases lining up with TRBD2. This CDR3 is built from 15 residues. Germline V gene data show CDR1 as LNHNV and CDR2 as YYDKDF (reference sequence). Trimming at V came to 0 bases and at J to 7 bases, leaving 5 bases not matched to a gene. The CDR3 nucleotides read TGTGCCACCAGCAGAGATCGAGGGACTAGTAATGAGCAGTTCTTC. Translating it yields CATSRDRGTSNEQFF.

The chain couples TRBV6-1 to TRBJ1-5; D unresolved. CDR3 size: 16 residues. Germline-derived CDR1 and CDR2 are MNHNS and SASEGT. V was trimmed by 4 bases and J by 0 bases, leaving 13 bases between them. The CDR3 nucleotides read TGTGCCAGCAGTGTACACGATCTATATAGCAATCAGCCCCAGCATTTT. It encodes CASSVHDLYSNQPQHF.